The entry that follows covers one T cell receptor (beta chain) sequence. Its binding antigen is unknown. Per-nucleotide qualities are absent, and no much larger clonotype sits a single base away. The sample's treatment or condition label, decoded: live attenuated yellow fever vaccine strain. PBMCs were isolated from peripheral blood using a standard Ficoll-Paque protocol. CD4 and CD8 T-cell fractions were isolated with Dynabeads CD4 and CD8 positive selection kits. TriZol was used to extract RNA from bulk PBMCs, CD4 and CD8 fractions, and dextramer-positive and dextramer-negative fractions. The data were produced on an Illumina NovaSeq 6000. TCR cDNA was made using 5'RACE template switching, a step that added a universal primer site and unique molecular identifiers. cDNA synthesis was primed from both the TCR alpha and TCR beta constant segments. Library amplification used two PCR steps, and the second PCR step added sample barcodes and sequencing adapters. Libraries were sequenced on Illumina HiSeq 2500 (2x100 bp) or NovaSeq (2x150 bp). From the authors' description of their analysis: Demultiplexing of reads and collapsing into UMI consensus sequences were performed with MIGEC, and V(D)J alignment was carried out with MiXCR. Vaccine-responding clonotypes were defined with edgeR using replicate PBMC samples, requiring FDR below 0.01 and a log2 fold change above 5 up to day 15. Each bulk clonotype received a CD4 or CD8 identity based on whether the sequenced CD4 or CD8 repertoire contained that clonotype at higher abundance. The public reads were run again by TCRdb, first through fastp at Q25 and then through MiXCR, and only productive beta chains were kept. One record per CDR3 amino acid sequence lists the most common genes and DNA. The V and J calls come from TCRdb's annotation, not from the publication. The sample table lists 300,000 to 400,000 distinct CDR3 sequences, about an eighth of them with a count of one. The ten largest make up 3.2% of the sample.

V loses 0 bases of germline sequence and J loses 7 bases, and the interval between the two ends is 16 bases. CDR1 and CDR2 are read off the germline V gene (reference sequence) as DFQATT and SNEGSKA. The CDR3 has 14 amino acids, counting the end cysteine and valine. This entry keeps only the CDR3 DNA: 42 bases, framed from base 1. This sample was included in a study of T cells after yellow fever vaccination (dated by TCRdb to 2018 to 2020). Background on the whole study: The SMART-Seq v4 Ultra Low Input RNA kit was used to prepare libraries from fractions with low cell numbers. To track T-cell clones before and after primary and booster YFV17D yellow fever vaccination, bulk TCR alpha and beta repertoires were sequenced longitudinally. Two healthy male donors made up the cohort, one aged 18 to 29 years and the other aged 30 to 39 years. Blood was drawn at multiple timepoints before and after primary and secondary immunization, with bulk PBMC replicates and cell subsets isolated.

The investigation overall reported the following: Compared with the primary T-cell response, the secondary T-cell response was faster but weaker, reaching its peak on day 5 rather than on day 15. The study included only a couple of donors, which limits how far the findings can be generalized. Most clones expanded after primary vaccination were re-detected after the booster (around 96% of CD4 and approximately 85% of CD8), suggesting broad memory maintenance. A small share of clonotypes occurred in both CD4 and CD8 compartments, likely arising from convergent recombination. Computational filtering was needed because FACS-sorted repertoires could contain abundant contaminating clonotypes from the bulk population.

The TCR comes from a man between 18 and 29 years old who received the YFV17D yellow fever vaccine. Sample: CD4+ T cells sorted from PBMCs, taken 15 days after the yellow fever booster vaccination. This chain is built from TRBV20-1 and TRBJ2-7; the D gene remains uncertain. The CDR3 reads CSARDRARPQEQYV. DNA sequence: TGCAGTGCTAGAGATCGAGCTAGGCCACAAGAGCAGTACGTC.